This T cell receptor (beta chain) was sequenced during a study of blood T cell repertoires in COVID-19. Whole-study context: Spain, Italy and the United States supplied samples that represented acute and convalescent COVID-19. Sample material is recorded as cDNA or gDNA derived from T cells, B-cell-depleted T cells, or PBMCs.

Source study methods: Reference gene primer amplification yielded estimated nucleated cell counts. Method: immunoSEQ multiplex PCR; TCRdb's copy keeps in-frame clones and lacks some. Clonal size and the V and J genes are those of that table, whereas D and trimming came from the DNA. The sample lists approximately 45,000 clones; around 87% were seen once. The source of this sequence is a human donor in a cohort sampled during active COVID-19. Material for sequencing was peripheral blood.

CDR3 coding DNA: TGTGCCAGCAGTGAAGCGCACGGGGGTAGCTCTGGAAACACCATATATTTT. Translation gives CASSEAHGGSSGNTIYF. J is TRBJ1-3 and V is TRBV6-1; possible D gene TRBD1, 5 bases. This CDR3 comprises 17 residues. Trimming left V 0 bases short and J 0 bases short, with 12 bases between. CDR1 MNHNS and CDR2 SASEGT come from the germline V gene.